These 12 T cell receptor beta chains came from one sample sequenced in a study of graft-versus-host responses after intestinal transplantation. These TCRs are of unknown antigen specificity. Some clones are missing from TCRdb's copy, which holds only in-frame ones; the method was immunoSEQ multiplex PCR. Found here are some 86,000 clones, 88% of them singletons; the top ten hold more than 0.25%. Source: unstimulated CD4+ T cells sorted from spleen or lymph node cells, taken before transplant. The receptors were sampled from a human donor who was the organ donor for an intestinal transplant.

The CDR3 DNA follows: TGTGCCAGCAGCCGATCCAGGGGAGATACGCAGTATTTT. Its protein product is CASSRSRGDTQYF. The gene calls are TRBV7-9 and TRBJ2-3, with D possibly TRBD1 on 6 matching bases. The CDR3 runs to 13 residues. The V gene's germline CDR1 is SEHNR and CDR2 FQNEAQ (reference sequence). V was shortened by 5 bases and J by 5 bases, with 11 bases between the two germline ends.

This clone was picked up a small number of times. The V call is TRBV6-5, the J call TRBJ1-2; 10 bases are shared with TRBD1. Germline V gene data show CDR1 as MNHEY and CDR2 as SVGAGI. The CDR3 loop spans 14 amino acids. V shed 5 bases and J 5 bases; nucleotides not matched to a gene: 5. The CDR3 DNA reads TGTGCCAGCAGTGGGACAGGGGCCAATTATGGCTACACCTTC. Encoded protein: CASSGTGANYGYTF.

This clone was recorded only once. This chain links TRBV9 with TRBJ2-1; 7 bases map to TRBD2. Germline V lookup: CDR1 SGDLS, CDR2 YYNGEE. The CDR3 loop spans 15 amino acids. Trimming removed 3 bases from V and 2 bases from J; junction bases left unmatched: 5. The CDR3: CASSGLAVPYNEQFF. The CDR3 region has the DNA TGTGCCAGCAGCGGACTAGCTGTTCCCTACAATGAGCAGTTCTTC.

This chain connects TRBV28 to TRBJ2-4, with 11 bases that match TRBD2. J lost 6 bases, V lost 3 bases, and 4 bases had no gene match. Germline CDR1 reads MDHEN; CDR2 reads SYDVKM. This CDR3 has 15 amino acids. The CDR3 loop is CASSFIGTSGNIQYF. CDR3 sequence (DNA): TGTGCCAGCAGTTTTATAGGGACTAGCGGAAACATTCAGTACTTC.

This chain connects TRBV7-8 to TRBJ2-1; 9 positions match TRBD2. V lost 1 base and J lost 4; bases outside the gene matches: 5. The CDR3 is 16 amino acids. The germline CDR1 and CDR2 sequences are SGHVS and FQNEAQ. The CDR3 nucleotides are TGTGCCAGCAGCTTAGGTCCTAGCGGGGTTTACAATGAGCAGTTCTTC. It codes for CASSLGPSGVYNEQFF.

This clone is a singleton in its sample. The V call is TRBV5-1, the J call TRBJ2-3; 9 bases map to TRBD1. Trimming took 4 bases from V and 1 from J; bases not matched to a gene: 7. The CDR3 has 16 amino acids. Germline CDR1 and CDR2: SGHRS and YFSETQ. CDR3 loop: CASSLETGGRTDTQYF. The CDR3 bases are TGCGCCAGCAGCCTGGAGACAGGGGGACGCACAGATACGCAGTATTTT. Filled out from reference TRBV5-1 and TRBJ2-3, the complete variable domain reads KAGVTQTPRYLIKTRGQQVTLSCSPISGHRSVSWYQQTPGQGLQFLFEYFSETQRNKGNFPGRFSGRQFSNSRSEMNVSTLELGDSALYLCASSLETGGRTDTQYFGPGTRLTVL.

The chain is built from TRBV9 and TRBJ2-7; 9 nucleotides align to TRBD1. Germline-derived CDR1 and CDR2 are SGDLS and YYNGEE. CDR3 size: 14 residues. Trimming cost V 3 bases and J 3 bases; bases outside gene matches: 4. The CDR3 sequence: CASSAQTGGYEQYF. The CDR3 DNA sequence: TGTGCCAGCAGCGCTCAGACAGGGGGCTACGAGCAGTACTTC.

This chain connects TRBV5-6 to TRBJ2-7; TRBD2 matches 9 bases. In germline, CDR1 is SGHDT, CDR2 YYEEEE. CDR3 size: 13 residues. V shed 4 bases, J shed 5 bases, and the junction held 4 bases outside the gene matches. CDR3 nucleotides: TGTGCCAGCAGCACGGTAGCGGGAGACGAGCAGTACTTC. The encoded protein is CASSTVAGDEQYF.

The genes are TRBV19 and TRBJ1-1; a possible D gene is TRBD1 (5 bases). Germline CDR1 and CDR2: LNHDA and SQIVND (reference sequence). This CDR3 region has 15 residues. V lost 5 bases, J lost 0 bases, and 13 bases lay in between. CDR3 bases: TGTGCCAGTAGTCCCGTGGGGCATATGAACACTGAAGCTTTCTTT. It yields the protein CASSPVGHMNTEAFF.

A few counts support this clone. This sequence joins TRBV7-9 and TRBJ1-2; D gene uncertain. This CDR3 comprises 12 residues. Germline loops: CDR1 SEHNR, CDR2 FQNEAQ (reference sequence). Trimming shortened V by 5 bases and J by 5 bases, and 9 bases separated the two germline ends. CDR3 in DNA: TGTGCCAGCAGCCGTGAGGTATATGGCTACACCTTC. It translates to CASSREVYGYTF.

This chain uses TRBV6-6 with TRBJ1-1, with D possibly TRBD1 on 5 matching bases. Trimming cost V 6 bases and J 5 bases, with 13 bases left between them. CDR1 and CDR2 from the germline V gene are MNHNY and SVGAGI (reference sequence). The CDR3 is 13 amino acids. CDR3 residues: CASSYDSLTEAFF. The CDR3 nucleotides are TGTGCCAGCAGCTATGACAGCCTGACTGAAGCTTTCTTT.

This chain connects TRBV11-2 to TRBJ1-4; possibly TRBD1 for D (5 bases). The CDR3 has 14 amino acids. Per the germline V gene, CDR1 is SGHAT and CDR2 is FQNNGV. Trimming shortened V by 3 bases and J by 12 bases, and 17 bases separated the two germline ends. CDR3 DNA: TGTGCCAGCAGCTTGACAGCCAAAACCGGTGAACTGTTTTTT. Its translation: CASSLTAKTGELFF.